This record looks at one T cell receptor beta chain sequence and its context. This clonotype has only a few counts. Its antigen remains unidentified. Qualities for individual bases were not recorded, and no much larger clone is one base off. The record originates from a study of identical twins (dated by TCRdb to about 2016). Study-level background: To test whether fetal clonotypes persist, the study used deep sequencing on TCR alpha and beta repertoires from monozygotic twins, unrelated adults of various ages, and cord blood. To rule out contamination, replicate twin experiments were performed at different times with different library preparation protocols. Here is what the overall study found, with its caveats: In monozygotic twins, out-of-frame TCR alpha sharing was systematically underestimated by recombination models, although the models agreed with sharing between unrelated individuals. Because the same donors could not be followed over many years, the conclusions depended on cross-sectional statistical analysis. Zero-insertion analyses could be partly confounded by invariant T cells such as MAIT and iNKT, although diverse VJ usage argued against such confounding for most clonotypes. Fewer insertions were carried by abundant cord blood beta clonotypes; a weaker similar trend was observed in young adult naive repertoires, while no such trend was observed in memory repertoires. Compared with coincidental sharing between unrelated individuals, an excess of low generation-probability sequences was observed among out-of-frame TCR alpha sequences shared between twins. Excess twin sharing in beta out-of-frame sequences was weaker because fewer shared sequences lowered the signal-to-noise ratio.

Libraries were prepared through 5' RACE. For sequencing, an Illumina HiSeq 2000 was employed. Template switching added a universal primer binding site, and the final cDNA carried a unique molecular identifier that allowed TCR cDNA molecules to be counted accurately. Specific primers in the conserved constant-segment region were used to synthesize first-strand cDNA for TCR alpha and beta chains. To control for contamination, each cDNA library was double barcoded with a SMART-Mk sample barcode plus Illumina barcodes. Two successive PCR steps introduced TruSeq adapter sequences along with Illumina sample barcodes. TCR alpha and beta cDNA libraries were sequenced on the Illumina HiSeq platform with custom primers. Concerning the study's data processing: Raw reads were processed with MiGEC to extract unique molecular identifiers, and MiXCR was used to determine CDR3 positions. For each individual, recombination models were inferred using an EM algorithm with the repgenHMM and IGoR tools. Shared clonotypes were analyzed with the tcR package in R, and sharing was normalized by the product of cloneset sizes. To study raw recombination free of thymic and clonal selection effects, out-of-frame nonproductive sequences were analyzed. The public reads were reanalyzed by TCRdb: fastp trimming at Q25, MiXCR alignment, in-frame beta chains only. CDR3 protein duplicates are merged, each entry listing the most common genes and DNA. V and J calls and clone size were set by TCRdb, not the authors. The sample contains approximately 1.8 million distinct CDR3 sequences, roughly 35% of them found a single time. Together, the top ten hold 0.25% to 0.3% of the sample.

The V and J ends are trimmed by 3 bases and 2 bases, leaving 8 bases between them. The CDR3 has 13 amino acids, counting the end cysteine and phenylalanine. Only the CDR3 region is kept as DNA, spanning 39 bases read in frame from base 1. The germline V gene gives CDR1 as SGDLS and CDR2 as YYNGEE. Only healthy Caucasian donors were included. Sequencing was performed on cord blood. The receptor chain draws on TRBV9 and TRBJ2-5; matching of 5 bases hints at TRBD1 as the D gene. The clonotype originates from a newborn girl in good health. The nucleotides read TGTGCCAGCAGCGCCCAGGGTCAAGAGACCCAGTACTTC. Its coded protein is CASSAQGQETQYF.